The entry that follows covers one T cell receptor beta chain sequence. Repertoires were generated with immunoSEQ multiplex PCR, while TCRdb's copy carries only in-frame clones and drops some. The profile shows about 74,000 clones, 80% to 90% of them singletons. Trimming stripped 3 bases from V and 7 bases from J, with 23 bases between. The germline CDR1 and CDR2 sequences are SGDLS and YYNGEE. The CDR3 length is 17 residues. These data come from a study of blood T cell repertoires in COVID-19. Study background: Researchers got acute and convalescent COVID-19 samples from the United States, Italy and Spain. T cells, B-cell-depleted T cells, or PBMCs supplied cDNA or gDNA.

The sample taken for sequencing was peripheral blood. The chain couples TRBV9 to TRBJ2-1; D perhaps matches TRBD1 (6 bases). The TCR comes from a man between 65 and 85 years old with acute or convalescent COVID-19. CDR3 region: CASSAPLGGPSYNEQFF. The CDR3 region has the DNA TGTGCCAGCAGCGCCCCATTAGGGGGACCCTCGTATAATGAGCAGTTCTTC.